The 20 T cell receptor beta chains listed next were all sequenced from one sample in a study of blood T cells in healthy people across ages. A sample-barcoded 5' primer and a J-beta primer mix were used in a second PCR of about 7 to 12 cycles. TCRdb analysed the 5' RACE reads with MiXCR anew, one entry per CDR3 protein. This sample has approximately 780,000 distinct CDR3 sequences; 20% to 30% occur once, and the top ten carry over 2.5%. The same specimen was also included in a second study, on T cells of mothers and their children.

Sequencing was performed on blood. All receptors derive from a boy aged 5-17 years in good health.

The chain has TRBV3-1 and TRBJ2-5; unclear D gene. Germline V gives CDR1 LGHDT, CDR2 YNNKEL (reference sequence). Trimming took 1 base from V and 2 from J, leaving 5 bases between them. The CDR3 sequence is 13 residues long. The CDR3 DNA follows: TGTGCCAGCAGCCAAGCGGAACAAGAGACCCAGTACTTC. The encoded protein is CASSQAEQETQYF.

The chain employs TRBV7-9 and TRBJ2-7, with 10 positions matching TRBD1. Germline assignment: CDR1 SEHNR and CDR2 FQNEAQ (reference sequence). The V and J ends lost 5 bases and 0 bases, in that order; junction bases with no gene match: 4. This CDR3 has 15 amino acids. DNA for the CDR3: TGTGCCAGCAGCGCAAGGACAGGGGGCTCCTACGAGCAGTACTTC. Translating gives CASSARTGGSYEQYF.

This clonotype was found a few times. This chain links TRBV28 with TRBJ1-6; D is undetermined. V was clipped by 10 bases and J by 13 bases, with 8 bases between them. This CDR3 has 9 amino acids. Looked up from germline, CDR1 is MDHEN and CDR2 is SYDVKM. CDR3 loop: CATASPLHF. The CDR3 DNA sequence: TGTGCCACGGCCTCGCCCCTCCACTTT. The complete variable domain, with remaining parts taken from reference TRBV28 and TRBJ1-6, reads DVKVTQSSRYLVKRTGEKVFLECVQDMDHENMFWYRQDPGLGLRLIYFSYDVKMKEKGDIPEGYSVSREKKERFSLILESASTNQTSMYLCATASPLHFGNGTRLTVT.

DNA of the CDR3: TGCGCCAGCAGCTTGAGGTTGCGGGGGTTTTTTCAAGAGACCCAGTACTTC. Its protein is CASSLRLRGFFQETQYF. The chain combines TRBV5-1 with TRBJ2-5, with 7 bases matching TRBD2. Germline V gives CDR1 SGHRS, CDR2 YFSETQ. J lost 2 bases, V lost 1 base, and 11 bases had no gene match. The CDR3 has 17 residues.

The chain recombines TRBV28 with TRBJ2-5; 7 nucleotides line up with TRBD2. With the DNA end fitting TRBJ2-1 better, the J assignment may be wrong. Germline CDR1 and CDR2: MDHEN and SYDVKM. The CDR3 contains 13 residues. The CDR3 DNA sequence: TGTGCCAGCCGCAGGGAGGGGAACAATGAGCAGTTCTTC. This codes for CASRREGNNEQFF.

The chain uses TRBV9 and TRBJ1-2; D unclear. V lost 2 bases and J 0 bases, leaving 5 bases between the germline ends. Germline CDR1 is SGDLS and CDR2 is YYNGEE. This CDR3 contains 13 residues. This CDR3 is CASSVTTNYGYTF. The CDR3 DNA sequence: TGTGCCAGCAGCGTTACAACTAACTATGGCTACACCTTC.

This clonotype appeared many times. The CDR3 bases are TGCAGCGTTGCGGGGCAGGAAGAGACCCAGTACTTC. The encoded protein is CSVAGQEETQYF. This chain links TRBV29-1 with TRBJ2-5; D may be TRBD1 or TRBD2 (5 bases each). The CDR3 extends over 12 amino acids. Per the germline V gene, CDR1 is SQVTM and CDR2 is ANQGSEA. V lost 4 bases and J lost 3, with 9 bases in between.

The V call is TRBV5-6, the J call TRBJ1-2, with D unclear. Looked up from germline, CDR1 is SGHDT and CDR2 is YYEEEE. V was trimmed by 4 bases and J by 8 bases, leaving 15 bases between them. CDR3 length: 13 residues. The CDR3 region is CASSPDNSGGYTF. CDR3 DNA sequence: TGTGCCAGCAGCCCTGACAATTCCGGCGGCTACACCTTC. Combining the CDR3 with reference TRBV5-6 and TRBJ1-2 gives the whole variable domain DAGVTQSPTHLIKTRGQQVTLRCSPKSGHDTVSWYQQALGQGPQFIFQYYEEEERQRGNFPDRFSGHQFPNYSSELNVNALLLGDSALYLCASSPDNSGGYTFGSGTRLTVV.

This clonotype was seen only a few times. V and J are TRBV29-1 and TRBJ2-5; D not resolved. V was cut by 5 bases and J by 2 bases, with 15 bases left in between. This CDR3 has 14 residues. Germline lookup yields CDR1 SQVTM and CDR2 ANQGSEA. The DNA of the CDR3 is TGCAGCGTTATAGCAACCGCGTGGCAAGAGACCCAGTACTTC. Amino acids: CSVIATAWQETQYF. The variable domain in full, completed from reference TRBV29-1 and TRBJ2-5, reads SAVISQKPSRDICQRGTSLTIQCQVDSQVTMMFWYRQQPGQSLTLIATANQGSEATYESGFVIDKFPISRPNLTFSTLTVSNMSPEDSSIYLCSVIATAWQETQYFGPGTRLLVL.

This chain joins TRBV7-2 and TRBJ1-2; 8 bases are a match to TRBD1. The germline gives CDR1 SGHTA, CDR2 FQGNSA. The CDR3 is 14 residues long. The junction had 8 bases not matched to a gene; V was cut back by 4 bases and J by 7 bases. The CDR3 loop reads CASSSLQGEGGYTF. The DNA for the CDR3 is TGTGCCAGCAGCTCCTTACAGGGGGAGGGTGGCTACACCTTC.

The genes are TRBV21-1 and TRBJ1-6. TRBV21-1 is a pseudogene segment. The CDR3 is made up of 12 amino acids. The CDR3 DNA sequence: TGTGCCAGCAGCAAAACGGACTCACCCCTCCACTTT. Its translation is CASSKTDSPLHF.

This sequence joins TRBV3-1 and TRBJ2-1, with TRBD2 matching 7 bases. The CDR3 has 13 amino acids. CDR1 and CDR2 from the germline V gene are LGHDT and YNNKEL (reference sequence). Germline trimming cut 4 bases from V and 13 bases from J; bases unmatched to any gene: 10. CDR3 amino acids: CASSRSGEGEQFF. DNA for the CDR3: TGTGCCAGCAGCCGGAGCGGGGAGGGCGAACAGTTCTTC.

This clonotype was detected a few times. The V gene is TRBV18, the J gene TRBJ1-1, with D possibly being TRBD1 (6 bases). V lost 3 bases and J 1 base, leaving 15 bases between the germline ends. The CDR3 loop spans 16 amino acids. Germline V gene sequence: CDR1 KGHSH, CDR2 LQKENI. The chain's CDR3 is CASSPFEEGGNTEAFF. The CDR3 DNA reads TGTGCCAGCTCACCCTTTGAGGAGGGGGGGAACACTGAAGCTTTCTTT. Looking up the rest from reference TRBV18 and TRBJ1-1 gives the full variable domain: NAGVMQNPRHLVRRRGQEARLRCSPMKGHSHVYWYRQLPEEGLKFMVYLQKENIIDESGMPKERFSAEFPKEGPSILRIQQVVRGDSAAYFCASSPFEEGGNTEAFFGQGTRLTVV.

Turning to this clonotype: The junction shows a germline mismatch at one end, possibly a read error. The rearrangement links TRBV2 to TRBJ2-5; 12 bases agree with TRBD2. CDR3 length: 12 amino acids. Germline-derived CDR1 and CDR2 are SNHLY and FYNNEI. CDR3 coding DNA: TGTGCCAGCAGTGGTCCTCTAGCGGGGGGGTTCTTC. Encoded protein: CASSGPLAGGFF.

The chain recombines TRBV7-3 with TRBJ2-3; TRBD1 matches 7 bases. V dropped 5 bases and J dropped 2; count of bases not matched to a gene: 7. The CDR3 sequence is 15 residues long. Looked up from germline, CDR1 is SGHTA and CDR2 is FQGTGA. CDR3 nucleotides: TGTGCCAGCAGCCCGATAGGGGGCAACACAGATACGCAGTATTTT. Translating gives CASSPIGGNTDTQYF.

This clonotype was seen a few times. This sequence joins TRBV21-1 and TRBJ2-2; the listed D gene, TRBD1, was not tested against the DNA. TRBV21-1 is given as a pseudogene. The CDR3 is made up of 17 amino acids. The CDR3, as DNA: TGTGCCAGCAGCAGCCGACAGGGGACAACCGACGGCGGGGAGCTGTTTTTT. Protein product: CASSSRQGTTDGGELFF.

This clonotype was counted between two and nine times. The CDR3, as DNA: TGTGCCAGCAGCTTAGAGAGGGGCCCCCCCCAGCATTTT. It specifies CASSLERGPPQHF. The genes are TRBV7-2 and TRBJ1-5; possibly TRBD1 for D (5 bases). This CDR3 contains 13 residues. V was trimmed by 1 base and J by 10 bases, leaving 11 bases between them. CDR1 SGHTA and CDR2 FQGNSA come from the germline V gene.

This clonotype has a handful of counts. The chain couples TRBV2 to TRBJ2-1, with 11 bases identical to TRBD2. The CDR3 is 15 residues long. Per germline, CDR1 SNHLY and CDR2 FYNNEI. The V segment lost 6 bases and the J segment 9 bases; nucleotides outside the gene matches: 10. The CDR3 sequence is CASSPSSGGAAEQFF. CDR3 DNA sequence: TGTGCCAGCAGCCCCAGTAGCGGGGGGGCCGCTGAGCAGTTCTTC. Based on the CDR3 plus reference TRBV2 and TRBJ2-1, the full variable domain is EPEVTQTPSHQVTQMGQEVILRCVPISNHLYFYWYRQILGQKVEFLVSFYNNEISEKSEIFDDQFSVERPDGSNFTLKIRSTKLEDSAMYFCASSPSSGGAAEQFFGPGTRLTVL.

The chain recombines TRBV20-1 with TRBJ1-1, with D maybe TRBD1 (5 bases). The CDR3 has 22 amino acids. Germline assignment: CDR1 DFQATT and CDR2 SNEGSKA (reference sequence). V lost 3 bases and J 0 bases, leaving 35 bases between the germline ends. The CDR3 region is CSASPTGTQGTLNSQVNTEAFF. DNA of the CDR3: TGCAGTGCTAGCCCGACTGGAACACAAGGGACCCTCAATTCACAGGTGAACACTGAAGCTTTCTTT.

This clonotype was observed a handful of times. The V call is TRBV7-6, the J call TRBJ1-3; D call uncertain. The CDR3 extends over 15 amino acids. The V end was cut by 3 bases, the J end by 0 bases, with 9 bases between. CDR1 and CDR2 from the germline V gene are SGHVS and FNYEAQ. The CDR3 region is CASSLSGISGNTIYF. DNA for the CDR3: TGTGCCAGCAGCTTGTCTGGCATCTCTGGAAACACCATATATTTT.